The 10 T cell receptor beta chains listed next were all sequenced from one sample in a study of blood T cell repertoires in COVID-19. Generated by immunoSEQ multiplex PCR, the TCRdb table keeps only in-frame clones and is missing some. The profile covers 200,000 to 250,000 clones, with approximately 79% appearing a single time and 4% to 5.5% taken by the ten largest. Specimen: peripheral blood. Receptors originate from a human donor in a cohort sampled during active COVID-19.

This clone was seen once. The chain couples TRBV11-2 to TRBJ2-7; 11 bases align to TRBD1. The germline V gene encodes CDR1 SGHAT and CDR2 FQNNGV. V shed 3 bases, J shed 7 bases, and the junction held 8 bases outside the gene matches. This CDR3 spans 15 amino acids. CDR3 loop: CASSLYGQGAGEQYF. CDR3 DNA: TGTGCCAGCAGCTTGTATGGACAGGGGGCTGGGGAGCAGTACTTC.

This clone was seen only once. V usage is TRBV28 and J usage is TRBJ2-5, with 11 bases identical to TRBD2. The germline CDR1 and CDR2 sequences are MDHEN and SYDVKM. The CDR3 extends over 16 amino acids. J gave up 4 bases and V 6 bases, and 10 bases lay outside the gene matches. CDR3 coding DNA: TGTGCCAGCAGGCCTATAACTAGCGGGAGTAGAGAGACCCAGTACTTC. Protein product: CASRPITSGSRETQYF.

V usage is TRBV24-1 and J usage is TRBJ2-5, with 8 bases matching TRBD1. The J segment lost 5 bases and the V segment lost 5 bases, leaving 15 bases of the junction unmatched. This CDR3 contains 17 residues. Per germline, CDR1 KGHDR and CDR2 SFDVKD. The CDR3 DNA is TGTGCCACCAGTGTCCCCGGACAGGGCTTCAGAAAGGAGACCCAGTACTTC. Its translation: CATSVPGQGFRKETQYF.

This clone was detected only once. The gene calls are TRBV6-1 and TRBJ2-1; 10 positions match TRBD1. V shed 4 bases and J 1 base; nucleotides not matched to a gene: 7. CDR3 length equals 17 residues. The germline CDR1 and CDR2 sequences are MNHNS and SASEGT. CDR3: CASSARDRGNSYNEQFF. The CDR3 DNA is TGTGCCAGCAGTGCAAGGGACAGGGGTAATTCCTACAATGAGCAGTTCTTC.

This clone showed up just a few times. The CDR3 sequence: CASSSGTGAAYEQYF. The DNA of the CDR3 is TGTGCCAGCAGCTCCGGGACAGGGGCCGCCTACGAGCAGTACTTC. This chain links TRBV5-4 with TRBJ2-7, with 10 bases aligning to TRBD1. V shed 3 bases and J 2 bases; nucleotides not matched to a gene: 5. The length of the CDR3 is 15 residues. Germline V gives CDR1 SGHNT, CDR2 YYREEE (reference sequence).

This clone was counted many times. This rearrangement joins TRBV7-6 to TRBJ2-1, with 9 bases aligning to TRBD2. Trimming at V came to 3 bases and at J to 6 bases, leaving 3 bases not matched to a gene. The CDR3 runs 14 residues. From germline, CDR1 is SGHVS and CDR2 FNYEAQ. The DNA for the CDR3 is TGTGCCAGCAGCTTGGGTAGCGGGAGCAATGAGCAGTTCTTC. Translated: CASSLGSGSNEQFF. The full variable domain, completed using reference TRBV7-6 and TRBJ2-1, is GAGVSQSPRYKVTKRGQDVALRCDPISGHVSLYWYRQALGQGPEFLTYFNYEAQQDKSGLPNDRFSAERPEGSISTLTIQRTEQRDSAMYRCASSLGSGSNEQFFGPGTRLTVL.

In this sample, this clone turned up once. The rearrangement joins TRBV4-2 to TRBJ1-1; 9 bases match TRBD1. Germline V gene sequence: CDR1 LGHNA, CDR2 YNFKEQ. The length of the CDR3 is 13 residues. V dropped 3 bases and J dropped 9; count of bases not matched to a gene: 5. The CDR3 protein is CASSHGQGQQAFF. In DNA, the CDR3 is TGTGCCAGCAGCCATGGACAGGGGCAGCAAGCTTTCTTT.

J is TRBJ2-7 and V is TRBV15, with TRBD1 matching 9 bases. V lost 0 bases and J lost 4; bases outside the gene matches: 4. In germline, CDR1 is LNHNV, CDR2 YYDKDF (reference sequence). CDR3 length: 15 amino acids. Here the CDR3 reads CATSRDGTGIYEQYF. The CDR3 DNA follows: TGTGCCACCAGCAGAGACGGGACAGGGATTTACGAGCAGTACTTC.

The rearrangement joins TRBV7-6 to TRBJ2-7, with TRBD2 as a possible D gene (6 bases). Per germline, CDR1 SGHVS and CDR2 FNYEAQ. CDR3 size: 14 residues. V lost 0 bases to trimming and J lost 7 bases, with 13 bases between them. The CDR3: CASSLAWGVVEQYF. The CDR3 DNA sequence: TGTGCCAGCAGCTTAGCCTGGGGGGTCGTAGAGCAGTACTTC.

This chain connects TRBV7-9 to TRBJ1-5; D is undetermined. Trimming left V 4 bases short and J 6 bases short, with 13 bases between. The CDR3 totals 14 residues. CDR1 and CDR2 from the germline V gene are SEHNR and FQNEAQ (reference sequence). The CDR3 DNA reads as TGTGCCAGCAGCTCCGCGGGGAGGTTTCAGCCCCAGCATTTT. This sequence encodes CASSSAGRFQPQHF.